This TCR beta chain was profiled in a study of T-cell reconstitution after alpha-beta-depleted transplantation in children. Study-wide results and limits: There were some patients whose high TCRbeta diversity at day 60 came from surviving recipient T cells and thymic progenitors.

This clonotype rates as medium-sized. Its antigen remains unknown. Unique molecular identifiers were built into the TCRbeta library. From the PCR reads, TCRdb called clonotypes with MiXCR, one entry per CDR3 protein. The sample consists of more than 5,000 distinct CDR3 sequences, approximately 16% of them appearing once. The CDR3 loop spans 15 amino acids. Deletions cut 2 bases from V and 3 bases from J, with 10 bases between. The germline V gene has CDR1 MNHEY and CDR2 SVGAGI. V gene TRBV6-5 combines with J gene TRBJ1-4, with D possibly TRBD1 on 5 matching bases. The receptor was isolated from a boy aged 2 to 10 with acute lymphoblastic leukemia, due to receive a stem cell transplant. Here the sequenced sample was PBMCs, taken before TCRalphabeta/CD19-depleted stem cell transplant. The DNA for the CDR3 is TGTGCCAGCAGTTACGCCGGGACCCCTAATGAAAAACTGTTTTTT. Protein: CASSYAGTPNEKLFF.